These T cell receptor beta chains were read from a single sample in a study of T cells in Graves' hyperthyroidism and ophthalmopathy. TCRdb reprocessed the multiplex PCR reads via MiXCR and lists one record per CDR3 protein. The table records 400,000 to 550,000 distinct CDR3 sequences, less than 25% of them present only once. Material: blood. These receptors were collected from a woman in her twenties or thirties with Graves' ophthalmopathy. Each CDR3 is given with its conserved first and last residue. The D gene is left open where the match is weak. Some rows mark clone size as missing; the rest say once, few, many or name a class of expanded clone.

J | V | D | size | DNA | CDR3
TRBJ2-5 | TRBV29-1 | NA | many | TGCAGCGTCTCCCCCGGAGGGGGCGGCGAGACCCAGTACTTC | CSVSPGGGGETQYF
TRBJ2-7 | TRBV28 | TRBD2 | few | TGTGCCAGCAGTTTTTTAACGTCGGGAGGTTCAGACTACGAGCAGTACTTC | CASSFLTSGGSDYEQYF
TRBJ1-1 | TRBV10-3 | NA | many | TGTGCCATCAGTGACCGCGGACACGTTGAAGCTTTCTTT | CAISDRGHVEAFF
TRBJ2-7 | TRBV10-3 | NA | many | TGTGCCATCAGTGAGTCCTCTAGCTGGTCTTTCGAGCAGTACTTC | CAISESSSWSFEQYF
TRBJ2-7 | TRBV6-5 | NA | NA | TGTGCCAGCAGTTACTCGAACCAGCGGCGCTCCTACGAGCAGTACTTC | CASSYSNQRRSYEQYF
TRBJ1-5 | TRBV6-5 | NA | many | TGTGCCAGCAGTTACTCGATATCCCGTAATCAGCCCCAGCATTTT | CASSYSISRNQPQHF
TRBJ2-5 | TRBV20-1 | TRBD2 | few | TGCAGTGCTAGAATTGCGGGGGGGGCGGAGACCCAGTACTTC | CSARIAGGAETQYF
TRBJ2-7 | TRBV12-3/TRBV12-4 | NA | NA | TGTGCCAGCAGTCTAGCCAGGGACATTACCTACGAGCAGTACTTC | CASSLARDITYEQYF
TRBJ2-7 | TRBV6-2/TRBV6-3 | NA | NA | TGTGCCAGCAACTCCAGAGTCTACGAGCAGTACTTC | CASNSRVYEQYF
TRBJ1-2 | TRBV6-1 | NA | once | TGTGCCAGCATCGACCGTTGGGGCCGGATCCCTCACCATGGCTACACCTTC | CASIDRWGRIPHHGYTF
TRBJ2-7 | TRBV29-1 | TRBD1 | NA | TGCAGCGTGCGGACCGGACAGGGCTACGAGCAGTACTTC | CSVRTGQGYEQYF
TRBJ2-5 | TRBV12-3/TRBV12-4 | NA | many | TGTGCCAGCAATCACGGGGGCCCCCAAGAGACCCAGTACTTC | CASNHGGPQETQYF
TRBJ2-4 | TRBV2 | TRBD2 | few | TGTGCCAGCAGCCTTCGGACTAGCGGGGGGAACATTCAGTACTTC | CASSLRTSGGNIQYF
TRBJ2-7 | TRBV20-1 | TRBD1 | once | TGCAGTGCTCCCAGGGGGCGATTGGACTACGAGCAGTACTTC | CSAPRGRLDYEQYF
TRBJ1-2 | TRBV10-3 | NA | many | TGTGCCATCTCCGGGGCCCCGGGTGACTATGGCTACACCTTC | CAISGAPGDYGYTF
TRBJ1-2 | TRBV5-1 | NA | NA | TGCGCCAGCAGCTTGGATCCGGGGGTCCCCTATGGCTACACCTTC | CASSLDPGVPYGYTF